These T cell receptor beta chains were read from a single sample in a study of blood T cells in healthy people across ages. TCRdb used MiXCR to reprocess the 5' RACE reads, holding one entry per CDR3 protein. In the table there are fewer than 600,000 distinct CDR3 sequences, around 27% of which are singletons. The data were also submitted as part of a second study, on T cells of mothers and their children.

Sequencing used blood. Receptors originate from a boy aged 2-15 years in good health. Each CDR3 is given with its conserved first and last residue. D genes are given only for firm matches. Size tells how often a clone was seen (once, few, many) or the class of an expanded clone, and some rows leave it out.

NA	TRBD1	TRBV7-9	16	TRBJ2-1	TGTGCCAGCAGCCCCCGTGGGACAGGGGATAGCGGGAATGCGTTCTTC	CASSPRGTGDSGNAFF
NA	NA	TRBV6-1	15	TRBJ2-3	TGTGCCAGCACCTACAGTGGAGCTAGCACAGATACGCAGTATTTT	CASTYSGASTDTQYF
NA	TRBD1	TRBV6-5	17	TRBJ2-5	TGTGCCAGCAGTTACTCGGGTATAGGTAGGGGGCCGGAGACCCAGTACTTC	CASSYSGIGRGPETQYF
few	NA	TRBV20-1	15	TRBJ1-5	TGCAGTGCTAGTGTTATCGGACAAATAAATCAGCCCCAGCATTTT	CSASVIGQINQPQHF
few	TRBD2	TRBV10-2	16	TRBJ2-5	TGCGCCACGAGAGGACTAGCGGGAGGGACCTGGGAGACCCAGTACTTC	CATRGLAGGTWETQYF
once	NA	TRBV12-3/TRBV12-4	13	TRBJ1-2	TGTGCCAGGGGGCCTACGGGGAGCAAGGGCTACACCTTC	CARGPTGSKGYTF
NA	NA	TRBV20-1	13	TRBJ2-7	TGCAGTGCCGGGACTGACACTTCCTACGAGCAGTACTTC	CSAGTDTSYEQYF
NA	NA	TRBV5-1	14	TRBJ2-2	TGCGCCAGCAGCTTGGACAGGGACACCGGGGAGCTGCTTTTT	CASSLDRDTGELLF
NA	NA	TRBV7-3	15	TRBJ2-1	TGTGCCAGCAGCCGAGGGGGGGACAGGTACAATGAGCAGTTCTTC	CASSRGGDRYNEQFF
NA	NA	TRBV29-1	16	TRBJ2-3	TGCAGCGTTGAAGCCCCATCGGCAGATAGCACAGATACGCAGTATTTT	CSVEAPSADSTDTQYF
few	NA	TRBV30	14	TRBJ1-1	TGTGCCTGGAGCCTGGGGCGGTTGAACACTGAAGCTTTCTTT	CAWSLGRLNTEAFF
NA	NA	TRBV9	14	TRBJ2-7	TGTGCCAGCAGCGTAGGAGGGGGAGGTTCCGAGCAGTACTTC	CASSVGGGGSEQYF
few	NA	TRBV30	18	TRBJ2-3	TGTGCCTGGAGTGTCGTCGTGCGGAGGAATACTAGCACAGATACGCAGTATTTT	CAWSVVVRRNTSTDTQYF
NA	NA	TRBV10-3	14	TRBJ2-2	TGTGCCATCAGGGGGAACGCGAACACCGGGGAGCTGTTTTTT	CAIRGNANTGELFF
NA	NA	TRBV27	13	TRBJ2-2	TGTGCCAGCAGTCCAGAGGGGCCCGGGGAGCTGTTTTTT	CASSPEGPGELFF
NA	NA	TRBV10-1	14	TRBJ2-1	TGCGCCAGCAGTGAAGAACTGTCGGACAATGAGCAGTTCTTC	CASSEELSDNEQFF
few	NA	TRBV6-5	13	TRBJ1-2	TGTGCCAGCATCGACATGGGAGGCAGAGGCTACACCTTC	CASIDMGGRGYTF
NA	TRBD1	TRBV27	15	TRBJ2-7	TGTGCCAGTGCCTTCGGGACAGCTAACTCCTACGAGCAGTACTTC	CASAFGTANSYEQYF
few	TRBD2	TRBV20-1	16	TRBJ2-1	TGCAGTGCTAGAGAGGCGGAGCGGGGGGATTACAATGAGCAGTTCTTC	CSAREAERGDYNEQFF
NA	TRBD2	TRBV7-2	16	TRBJ2-7	TGTGCCAGCAGCTTAGATTTAACTAGCGGGAACAATGAGCAGTACTTC	CASSLDLTSGNNEQYF
few	NA	TRBV7-2	15	TRBJ2-5	TGTGCCAGCAGCTTTGGACCGGGGCTCCAAGAGACCCAGTACTTC	CASSFGPGLQETQYF
NA	TRBD2	TRBV27	15	TRBJ2-1	TGTGCCAGCAGGCCGACTAGCGGGGCTCTAAATGAGCAGTTCTTC	CASRPTSGALNEQFF
few	NA	TRBV18	16	TRBJ1-2	TGTGCCAGCTCACCTACTGCCCTACGGAACGGCTATGGCTACACCTTC	CASSPTALRNGYGYTF
NA	NA	TRBV30	15	TRBJ1-2	TGTGCCTGGAACTCACCCGCCGGGGGGTACTATGGCTACACCTTC	CAWNSPAGGYYGYTF
few	NA	TRBV5-1	13	TRBJ2-1	TGCGCCAGCGGCTTGATACAGAACAATGAGCAGTTCTTC	CASGLIQNNEQFF
NA	NA	TRBV5-1	13	TRBJ2-1	TGCGCCAGCAGCAGAGAGGGGCACGGAGAGCAGTTCTTC	CASSREGHGEQFF
NA	NA	TRBV3-1	13	TRBJ1-1	TGTGCCAGCAGCCAAGAGCTCCGGACTGAAGCTTTCTTT	CASSQELRTEAFF
few	NA	TRBV6-6	15	TRBJ1-3	TGTGCCAGCAGTTACTCGCGAGGGCTCGGCGACACCATATATTTT	CASSYSRGLGDTIYF
NA	TRBD1	TRBV29-1	15	TRBJ1-5	TGCAGCGCCGGAAGAGGGACAGGGGAAGGTCAGCCCCAGCATTTT	CSAGRGTGEGQPQHF
few	NA	TRBV19	13	TRBJ2-1	TGTGCCAGTAGTTGGGAAACCTACAATGAGCAGTTCTTC	CASSWETYNEQFF
NA	NA	TRBV10-3	14	TRBJ2-7	TGTGCCATCAAGCCGGGGAACGACGGCTACGAGCAGTACTTC	CAIKPGNDGYEQYF
NA	NA	TRBV12-3/TRBV12-4	15	TRBJ1-2	TGTGCCAGCAGTTTAGCTGTCAGTGTAAGGGATGGCTACACCTTC	CASSLAVSVRDGYTF
few	NA	TRBV5-1	12	TRBJ2-2	TGCGCCAGCAGCTGGGGGTCCGGGGAGCTGTTTTTT	CASSWGSGELFF
NA	NA	TRBV7-9	13	TRBJ2-1	TGTGCCAGCACACAAGGGACTTACAATGAGCAGTTCTTC	CASTQGTYNEQFF
few	TRBD2	TRBV4-2	16	TRBJ2-2	TGTGCCAGCAGCCAAGCGCTTCGGGGGGGTCCCGGGGAGCTGTTTTTT	CASSQALRGGPGELFF
NA	TRBD1	TRBV27	15	TRBJ1-4	TGTGCCAGCAGTGGAAGGGGACAGGGTAATGAAAAACTGTTTTTT	CASSGRGQGNEKLFF
few	NA	TRBV27	15	TRBJ2-3	TGTGCCAGCTACGCGCGACAGATGAGCACAGATACGCAGTATTTT	CASYARQMSTDTQYF
NA	TRBD2	TRBV20-1	12	TRBJ2-7	TGCAGTGTTACTAGCGGGAGCGACGAGCAGTACTTC	CSVTSGSDEQYF
few	TRBD1	TRBV20-1	14	TRBJ1-5	TGCAGTGCTAGCCCGGGACAGGGGGATCAGCCCCAGCATTTT	CSASPGQGDQPQHF
NA	NA	TRBV20-1	11	TRBJ2-7	TGCAGTGCTAGAGATCTCCAGCGGCAGTACTTC	CSARDLQRQYF
once	TRBD2	TRBV28	16	TRBJ2-1	TGTGCCAGCATATCGGCCGGCGGGGGTTCCTACAATGAGCAGTTCTTC	CASISAGGGSYNEQFF
NA	NA	TRBV20-1	13	TRBJ2-7	TGCAGTGCTAGAGCAACGAGGTTCTACGAGCAGTACTTC	CSARATRFYEQYF